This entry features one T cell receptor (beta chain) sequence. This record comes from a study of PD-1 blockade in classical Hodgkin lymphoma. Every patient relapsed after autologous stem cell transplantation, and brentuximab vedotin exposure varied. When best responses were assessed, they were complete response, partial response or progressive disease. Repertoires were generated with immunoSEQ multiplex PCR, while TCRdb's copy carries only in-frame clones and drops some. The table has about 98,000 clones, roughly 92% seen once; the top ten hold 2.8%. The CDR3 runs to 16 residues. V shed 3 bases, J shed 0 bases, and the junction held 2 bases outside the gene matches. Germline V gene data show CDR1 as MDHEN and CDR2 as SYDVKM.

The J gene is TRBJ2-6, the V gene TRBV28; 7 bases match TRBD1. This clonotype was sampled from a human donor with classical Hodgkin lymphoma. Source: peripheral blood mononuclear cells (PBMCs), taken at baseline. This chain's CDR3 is CASSFPGGSGANVLTF. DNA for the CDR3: TGTGCCAGCAGTTTCCCAGGGGGCTCTGGGGCCAACGTCCTGACTTTC.